A single sample gave rise to the 15 T cell receptor beta chains below, sequenced in a study of blood T cell repertoires in COVID-19. Sequenced by immunoSEQ multiplex PCR; TCRdb stores in-frame clones only, minus some. The sample has 250,000 to 300,000 clones, approximately 88% seen once. Sequenced sample: PBMCs or T cells enriched from blood (not recorded which). The source is a woman in her 30s who had recovered from COVID-19.

The chain has TRBV5-1 and TRBJ2-3; D is perhaps TRBD2 (6 bases). This CDR3 is 16 amino acids long. Germline V CDR1 and CDR2: SGHRS, YFSETQ. V was trimmed by 1 base and J by 0 bases, leaving 12 bases between them. CDR3 region: CASSLYRESSTDTQYF. Written as DNA, the CDR3 is TGCGCCAGCAGCTTGTACCGGGAGAGTAGCACAGATACGCAGTATTTT.

The CDR3 DNA is TGTGCCAGCAGCTTAGCCCGGACAGGGGAAGCTTTCTTT. Protein: CASSLARTGEAFF. The V gene is TRBV11-3, the J gene TRBJ1-1, with 8 bases matching TRBD1. The CDR3 consists of 13 residues. The ends lost 1 base at V and 8 bases at J; junction bases unmatched: 3. Looked up from germline, CDR1 is SGHNT and CDR2 is YENEEA.

Here the CDR3 reads CASSLTNGLADPTDTQYF. CDR3 in DNA: TGTGCCAGCAGCTTAACGAATGGACTAGCGGACCCCACAGATACGCAGTATTTT. This rearrangement joins TRBV7-3 to TRBJ2-3; 10 bases align to TRBD2. Germline V lookup: CDR1 SGHTA, CDR2 FQGTGA. This CDR3 is built from 18 residues. With 0 bases clipped from V and 2 bases from J, the junction kept 8 bases outside the gene matches. Variable domain in full (rest from reference TRBV7-3 and TRBJ2-3): GAGVSQTPSNKVTEKGKYVELRCDPISGHTALYWYRQSLGQGPEFLIYFQGTGAADDSGLPNDRFFAVRPEGSVSTLKIQRTERGDSAVYLCASSLTNGLADPTDTQYFGPGTRLTVL.

This clone has just one count. The chain joins TRBV18 to TRBJ2-1; 7 bases line up with TRBD1. The germline V gene encodes CDR1 KGHSH and CDR2 LQKENI. The CDR3 spans 14 residues. V lost 4 bases and J lost 9; bases outside the gene matches: 9. CDR3 amino acids: CASSQRDRDTEQFF. The CDR3 nucleotides read TGTGCCAGCTCACAGCGAGACAGGGATACTGAGCAGTTCTTC.

CDR3 residues: CASSLATGGDFGYTF. The CDR3 DNA is TGTGCCAGCAGCTTGGCGACAGGGGGCGATTTTGGCTACACCTTC. The J gene is TRBJ1-2, the V gene TRBV5-8, with 10 bases matching TRBD1. V dropped 0 bases and J dropped 7; count of bases not matched to a gene: 6. Germline CDR1 is SGHTS and CDR2 is YDEGEE. The CDR3 is made up of 15 amino acids.

In the case of this clone: A read error may produce the germline difference seen at one junction end. The J gene is TRBJ2-7, the V gene TRBV9; 10 bases match TRBD1. CDR3 length: 16 amino acids. CDR1 SGDLS and CDR2 YYNGEE come from the germline V gene. CDR3 protein: CASSVGATGGSYEQYF. The DNA of the CDR3 is TGTGCCAGCAGCGTAGGGGCGACAGGGGGCTCCTATGAGCAGTACTTC.

This clone was counted once. The rearrangement joins TRBV7-9 to TRBJ1-4, with TRBD1 matching over 8 bases. This CDR3 comprises 19 residues. Per the germline V gene, CDR1 is SEHNR and CDR2 is FQNEAQ (reference sequence). Trimming removed 0 bases from V and 0 bases from J; junction bases left unmatched: 9. CDR3: CASSLAGYRGSATNEKLFF. DNA of the CDR3: TGTGCCAGCAGCTTAGCGGGCTACAGGGGGAGCGCAACTAATGAAAAACTGTTTTTT.

A single count supports this clone. The chain employs TRBV7-8 and TRBJ1-5; 9 bases are shared with TRBD1. The CDR3 totals 15 residues. The junction had 8 bases not matched to a gene; V was cut back by 4 bases and J by 7 bases. CDR1 and CDR2 from the germline V gene are SGHVS and FQNEAQ. The CDR3 nucleotides read TGTGCCAGCAGCTACCGGGACAGGGCCGGGCAGCCCCAGCATTTT. It is translated as CASSYRDRAGQPQHF.

The V gene is TRBV5-4, the J gene TRBJ1-2; TRBD1 is a possible D gene (6 bases). Per the germline V gene, CDR1 is SGHNT and CDR2 is YYREEE (reference sequence). The CDR3 has 13 residues. The V end lost 3 bases, the J end lost 3 bases, and 9 bases lay between the germline ends. The CDR3 nucleotides are TGTGCCAGCAGCTCGGACAGCTACTATGGCTACACCTTC. Amino acids: CASSSDSYYGYTF.

This clone is a singleton in its sample. The gene calls are TRBV7-2 and TRBJ1-2; D uncertain. V was clipped by 5 bases and J by 8 bases, with 15 bases between them. CDR1 and CDR2 from the germline V gene are SGHTA and FQGNSA. The CDR3 length is 13 residues. The CDR3, as DNA: TGTGCCAGCAGCCCCCTTCACTCGCTGGGCTACACCTTC. The encoded protein is CASSPLHSLGYTF.

The chain uses TRBV11-3 and TRBJ2-7, with 11 bases matching TRBD1. After removal of 5 bases from V and 3 bases from J, the junction contained 9 bases not matched to a gene. The CDR3 covers 16 residues. CDR1 is SGHNT, CDR2 YENEEA, per germline. The CDR3: CASSTDGQGAGYEQYF. The CDR3 DNA is TGTGCCAGCAGCACGGACGGACAGGGGGCTGGCTACGAGCAGTACTTC.

This rearrangement joins TRBV2 to TRBJ1-2; no reliable D call. The CDR3 runs to 14 residues. V was cut by 3 bases and J by 3 bases, with 11 bases left in between. CDR1 is SNHLY, CDR2 FYNNEI, per germline. The CDR3 here is CASSDNRHDYGYTF. In DNA form, the CDR3 reads TGTGCCAGCAGTGATAATAGACACGACTATGGCTACACCTTC.

The V gene is TRBV19, the J gene TRBJ1-6, with D possibly being TRBD1 (6 bases). Deletions cut 8 bases from V and 5 bases from J, with 13 bases between. The germline gives CDR1 LNHDA, CDR2 SQIVND (reference sequence). The CDR3 has 14 amino acids. CDR3 in amino acids: CASRTDLDNSPLHF. CDR3 bases: TGTGCCAGTCGGACAGACCTCGATAATTCACCCCTCCACTTT.

The chain links TRBV7-8 to TRBJ1-2; no definite D call. CDR3 length: 13 amino acids. V was pared by 1 base and J by 5 bases, with 8 bases between. CDR1 is SGHVS, CDR2 FQNEAQ, per germline. The CDR3 reads CASSLDRAYGYTF. The CDR3 DNA reads TGTGCCAGCAGCTTAGACAGAGCATATGGCTACACCTTC.

This chain joins TRBV27 and TRBJ1-2, with D possibly TRBD1 on 5 matching bases. Trimming removed 1 base at V and 8 bases at J, with 17 bases between. Germline V gene data show CDR1 as MNHEY and CDR2 as SMNVEV (reference sequence). CDR3 length equals 15 residues. The DNA of the CDR3 is TGTGCCAGCAGTTTATTGTCAGGGCTATTGGGCGGCTACACCTTC. Its translation: CASSLLSGLLGGYTF.